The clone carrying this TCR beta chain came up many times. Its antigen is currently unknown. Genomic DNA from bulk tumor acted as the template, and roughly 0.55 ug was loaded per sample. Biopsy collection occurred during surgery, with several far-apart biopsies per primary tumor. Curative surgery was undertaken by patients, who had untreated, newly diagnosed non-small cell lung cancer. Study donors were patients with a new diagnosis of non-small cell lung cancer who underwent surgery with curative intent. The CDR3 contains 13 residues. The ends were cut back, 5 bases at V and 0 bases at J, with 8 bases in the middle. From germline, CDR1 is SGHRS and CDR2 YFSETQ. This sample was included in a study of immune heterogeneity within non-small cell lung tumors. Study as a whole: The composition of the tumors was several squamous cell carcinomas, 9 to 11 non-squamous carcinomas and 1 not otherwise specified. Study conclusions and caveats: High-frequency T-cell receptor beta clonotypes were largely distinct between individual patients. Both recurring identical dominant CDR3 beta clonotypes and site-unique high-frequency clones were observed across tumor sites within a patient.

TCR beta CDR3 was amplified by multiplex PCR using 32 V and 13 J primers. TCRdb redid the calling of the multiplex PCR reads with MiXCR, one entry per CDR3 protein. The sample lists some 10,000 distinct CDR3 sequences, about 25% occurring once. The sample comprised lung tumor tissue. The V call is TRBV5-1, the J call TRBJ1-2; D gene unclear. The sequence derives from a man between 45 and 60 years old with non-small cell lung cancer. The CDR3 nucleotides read TGCGCCAGCAGAGCTGAAGCTAACTATGGCTACACCTTC. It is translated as CASRAEANYGYTF.